This T cell receptor beta chain was found in a study of shared clonotypes between healthy human individuals. CDR3 size: 16 residues. Germline values: CDR1 SGHVS, CDR2 FNYEAQ. V was pared by 3 bases and J by 7 bases, with 14 bases of the junction left unmatched. CD45RO-negative cells were positively selected for CCR7, leaving out terminally differentiated effector memory CD45RA+ cells. Repertoires were generated with immunoSEQ multiplex PCR, while TCRdb's copy carries only in-frame clones and drops some. The data contain about 2.1 million clones, 90% to 95% of them singletons. The sample taken for sequencing was naive CD8+ T cells from PBMCs. The chain links TRBV7-6 to TRBJ2-7; 8 nucleotides match TRBD2. This TCR was recovered from a man aged 18 to 30 in good health. Some clones in this sample may be carry-over from other donors' samples. DNA of the CDR3: TGTGCCAGCAGCTTGTACGTGGAAGCGGGAGCAAATGAGCAGTACTTC. It yields the protein CASSLYVEAGANEQYF.